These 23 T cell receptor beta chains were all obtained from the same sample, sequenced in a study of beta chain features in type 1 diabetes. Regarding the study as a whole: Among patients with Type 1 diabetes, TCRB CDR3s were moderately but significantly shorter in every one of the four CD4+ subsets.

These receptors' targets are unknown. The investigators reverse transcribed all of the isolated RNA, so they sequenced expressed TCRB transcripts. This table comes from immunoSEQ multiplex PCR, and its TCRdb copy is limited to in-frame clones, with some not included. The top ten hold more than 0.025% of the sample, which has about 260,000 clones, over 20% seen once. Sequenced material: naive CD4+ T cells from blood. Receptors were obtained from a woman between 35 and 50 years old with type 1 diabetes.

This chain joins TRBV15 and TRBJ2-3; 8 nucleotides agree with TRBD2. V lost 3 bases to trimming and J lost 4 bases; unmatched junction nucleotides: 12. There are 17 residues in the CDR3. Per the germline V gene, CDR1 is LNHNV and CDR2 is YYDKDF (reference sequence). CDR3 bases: TGTGCCACCAGCAGGGAGCTTAGCGGGATGGGGTCAGATACGCAGTATTTT. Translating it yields CATSRELSGMGSDTQYF. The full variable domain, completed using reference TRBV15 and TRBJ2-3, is DAMVIQNPRYQVTQFGKPVTLSCSQTLNHNVMYWYQQKSSQAPKLLFHYYDKDFNNEADTPDNFQSRRPNTSFCFLDIRSPGLGDTAMYLCATSRELSGMGSDTQYFGPGTRLTVL.

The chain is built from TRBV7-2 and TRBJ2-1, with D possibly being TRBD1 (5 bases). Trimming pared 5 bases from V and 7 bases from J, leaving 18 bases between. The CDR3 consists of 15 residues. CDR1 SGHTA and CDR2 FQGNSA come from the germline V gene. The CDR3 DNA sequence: TGTGCCAGCAGCCCCTACTTCAGGGCCGGGAATGAGCAGTTCTTC. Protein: CASSPYFRAGNEQFF.

The CDR3 DNA follows: TGTGCCAGCAGCCCCCGGACTAGCGGGAGGCTTTCCACAGATACGCAGTATTTT. Protein product: CASSPRTSGRLSTDTQYF. The V call is TRBV9, the J call TRBJ2-3; 14 positions match TRBD2. With 4 bases clipped from V and 2 bases from J, the junction kept 9 bases outside the gene matches. The CDR3 runs 18 residues. Germline CDR1 is SGDLS and CDR2 is YYNGEE. Filled out from reference TRBV9 and TRBJ2-3, the complete variable domain reads DSGVTQTPKHLITATGQRVTLRCSPRSGDLSVYWYQQSLDQGLQFLIQYYNGEERAKGNILERFSAQQFPDLHSELNLSSLELGDSALYFCASSPRTSGRLSTDTQYFGPGTRLTVL.

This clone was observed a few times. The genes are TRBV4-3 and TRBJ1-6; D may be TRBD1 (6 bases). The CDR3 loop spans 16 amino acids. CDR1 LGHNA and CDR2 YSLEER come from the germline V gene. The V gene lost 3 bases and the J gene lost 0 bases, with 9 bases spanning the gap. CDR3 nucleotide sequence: TGCGCCAGCAGCCAGTTACAGGGCTCCTATAATTCACCCCTCCACTTT. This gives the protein CASSQLQGSYNSPLHF.

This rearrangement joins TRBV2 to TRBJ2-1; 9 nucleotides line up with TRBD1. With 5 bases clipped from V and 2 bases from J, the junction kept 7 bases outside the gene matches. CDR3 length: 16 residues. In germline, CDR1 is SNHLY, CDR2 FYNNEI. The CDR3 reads CASSKMTGGTYNEQFF. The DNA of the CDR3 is TGTGCCAGCAGTAAGATGACAGGGGGTACCTACAATGAGCAGTTCTTC.

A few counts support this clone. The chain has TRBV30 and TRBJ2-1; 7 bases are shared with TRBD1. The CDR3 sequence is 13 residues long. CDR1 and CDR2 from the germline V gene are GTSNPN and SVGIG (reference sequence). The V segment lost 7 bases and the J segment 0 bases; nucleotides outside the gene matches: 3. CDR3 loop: CAFDRASYNEQFF. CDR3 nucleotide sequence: TGTGCCTTCGACAGGGCCTCCTACAATGAGCAGTTCTTC.

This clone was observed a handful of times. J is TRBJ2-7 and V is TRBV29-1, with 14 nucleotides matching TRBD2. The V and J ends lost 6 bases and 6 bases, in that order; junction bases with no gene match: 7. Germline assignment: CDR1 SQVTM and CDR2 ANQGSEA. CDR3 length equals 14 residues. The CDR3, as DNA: TGCAGCGTCGACCCGGGACTAGCGGGAGTCGAGCAGTACTTC. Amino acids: CSVDPGLAGVEQYF.

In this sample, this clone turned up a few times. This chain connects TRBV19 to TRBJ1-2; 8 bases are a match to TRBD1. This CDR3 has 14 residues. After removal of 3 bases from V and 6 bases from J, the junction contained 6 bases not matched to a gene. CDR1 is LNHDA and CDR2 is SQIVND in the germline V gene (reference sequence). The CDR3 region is CASSIDRGFDGYTF. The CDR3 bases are TGTGCCAGTAGTATCGACAGGGGCTTTGATGGCTACACCTTC.

The CDR3 loop is CASSPAGTGRFPQHF. The CDR3 DNA reads TGTGCCAGTAGTCCCGCCGGGACAGGTCGGTTTCCCCAGCATTTT. The chain employs TRBV19 and TRBJ1-5; 8 positions match TRBD1. J was trimmed by 10 bases and V by 5 bases; bases with no gene match: 13. This CDR3 region has 15 residues. Germline CDR1 reads LNHDA; CDR2 reads SQIVND (reference sequence).

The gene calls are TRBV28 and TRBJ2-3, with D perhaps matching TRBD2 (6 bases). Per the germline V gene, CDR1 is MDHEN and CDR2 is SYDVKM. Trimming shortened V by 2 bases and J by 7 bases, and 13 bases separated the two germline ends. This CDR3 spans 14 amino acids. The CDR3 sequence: CASSLEPTRHTQYF. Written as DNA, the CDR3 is TGTGCCAGCAGTTTAGAGCCGACTAGACATACGCAGTATTTT.

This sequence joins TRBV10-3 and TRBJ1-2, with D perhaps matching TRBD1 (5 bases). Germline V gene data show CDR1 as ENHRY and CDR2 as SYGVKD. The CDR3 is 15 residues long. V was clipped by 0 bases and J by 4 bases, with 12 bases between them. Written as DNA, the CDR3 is TGTGCCATCAGTGAGTCCGGGGGATTCCTCTATGGCTACACCTTC. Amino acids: CAISESGGFLYGYTF.

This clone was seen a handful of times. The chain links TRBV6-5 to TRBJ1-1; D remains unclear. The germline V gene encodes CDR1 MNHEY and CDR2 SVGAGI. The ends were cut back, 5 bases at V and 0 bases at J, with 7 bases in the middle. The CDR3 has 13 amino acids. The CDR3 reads CASSPVLNTEAFF. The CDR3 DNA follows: TGTGCCAGCAGTCCTGTCTTGAACACTGAAGCTTTCTTT.

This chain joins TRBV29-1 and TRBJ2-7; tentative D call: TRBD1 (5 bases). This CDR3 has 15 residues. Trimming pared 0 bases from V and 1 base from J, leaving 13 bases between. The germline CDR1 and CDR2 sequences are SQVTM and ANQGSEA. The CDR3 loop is CSVEDRVRGSYEQYF. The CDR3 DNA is TGCAGCGTTGAAGATCGGGTAAGGGGATCCTACGAGCAGTACTTC.

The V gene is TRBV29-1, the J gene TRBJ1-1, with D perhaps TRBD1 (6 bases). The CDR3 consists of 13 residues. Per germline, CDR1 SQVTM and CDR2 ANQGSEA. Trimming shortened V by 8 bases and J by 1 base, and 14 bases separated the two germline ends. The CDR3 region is CSSDRQTNTEAFF. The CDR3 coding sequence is TGCAGCTCCGACAGGCAGACGAACACTGAAGCTTTCTTT.

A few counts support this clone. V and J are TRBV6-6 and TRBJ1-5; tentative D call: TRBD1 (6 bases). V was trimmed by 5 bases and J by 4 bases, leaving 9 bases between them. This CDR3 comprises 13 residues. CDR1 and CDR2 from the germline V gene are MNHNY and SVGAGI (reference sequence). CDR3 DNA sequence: TGTGCCAGCAGTACTCAGGGGAATCAGCCCCAGCATTTT. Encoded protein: CASSTQGNQPQHF.

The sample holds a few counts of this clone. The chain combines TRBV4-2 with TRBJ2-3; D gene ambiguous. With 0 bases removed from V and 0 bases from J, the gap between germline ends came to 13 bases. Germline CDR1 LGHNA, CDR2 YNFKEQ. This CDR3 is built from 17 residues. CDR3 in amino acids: CASSQDPGDASTDTQYF. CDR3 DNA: TGTGCCAGCAGCCAAGATCCCGGAGATGCTAGCACAGATACGCAGTATTTT.

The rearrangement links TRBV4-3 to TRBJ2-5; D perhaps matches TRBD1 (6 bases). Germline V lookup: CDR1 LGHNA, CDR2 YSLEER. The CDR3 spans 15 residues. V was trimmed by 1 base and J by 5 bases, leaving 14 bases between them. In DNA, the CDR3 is TGCGCCAGCAGCCAAGCAGCGGCAAGGGGGGAGACCCAGTACTTC. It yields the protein CASSQAAARGETQYF.

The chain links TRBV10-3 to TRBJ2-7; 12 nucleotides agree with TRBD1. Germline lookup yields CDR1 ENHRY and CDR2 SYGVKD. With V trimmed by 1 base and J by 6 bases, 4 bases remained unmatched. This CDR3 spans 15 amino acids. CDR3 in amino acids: CAISEWGQGAAEQYF. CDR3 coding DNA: TGTGCCATCAGTGAGTGGGGACAGGGGGCTGCCGAGCAGTACTTC.

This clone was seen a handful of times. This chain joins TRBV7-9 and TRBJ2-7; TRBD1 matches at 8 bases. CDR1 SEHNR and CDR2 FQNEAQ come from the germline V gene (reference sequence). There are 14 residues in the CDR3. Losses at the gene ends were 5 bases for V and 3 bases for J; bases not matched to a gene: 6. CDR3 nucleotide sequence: TGTGCCAGCAGCCCCAGACAGGGGATCTACGAGCAGTACTTC. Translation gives CASSPRQGIYEQYF.

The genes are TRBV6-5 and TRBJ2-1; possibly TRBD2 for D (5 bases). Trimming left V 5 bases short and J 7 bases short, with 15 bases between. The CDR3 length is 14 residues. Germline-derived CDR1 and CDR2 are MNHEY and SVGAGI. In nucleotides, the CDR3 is TGTGCCAGCAGTCGAGAGGAGGTATGGAATGAGCAGTTCTTC. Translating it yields CASSREEVWNEQFF.

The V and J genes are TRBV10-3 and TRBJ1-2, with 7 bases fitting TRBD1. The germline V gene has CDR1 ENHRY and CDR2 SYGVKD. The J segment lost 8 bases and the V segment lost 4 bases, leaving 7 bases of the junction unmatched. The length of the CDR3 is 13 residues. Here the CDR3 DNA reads TGTGCCATCAGTGGAGACAGGGAGGTCGGCTACACCTTC. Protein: CAISGDREVGYTF.

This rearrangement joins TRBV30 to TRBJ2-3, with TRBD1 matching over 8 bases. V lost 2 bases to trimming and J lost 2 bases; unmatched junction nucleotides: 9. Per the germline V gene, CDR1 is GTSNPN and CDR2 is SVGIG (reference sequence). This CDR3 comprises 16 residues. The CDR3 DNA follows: TGTGCCTGGAGTACGGCACAGGGGGATGTCACAGATACGCAGTATTTT. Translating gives CAWSTAQGDVTDTQYF.

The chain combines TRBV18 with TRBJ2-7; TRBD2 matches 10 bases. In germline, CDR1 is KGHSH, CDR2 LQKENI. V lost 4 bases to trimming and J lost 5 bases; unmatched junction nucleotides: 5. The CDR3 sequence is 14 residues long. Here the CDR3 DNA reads TGTGCCAGCTCACTAGCAGCGGGAGGGGACGAGCAGTACTTC. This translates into CASSLAAGGDEQYF.